This T cell receptor beta chain was captured in a study of shared clonotypes between healthy human individuals. The healthy adult donors were HIV-negative and reported no recent acute infections or vaccinations. V dropped 1 base and J dropped 10 bases, with 8 bases sitting between them. The germline V gene encodes CDR1 DFQATT and CDR2 SNEGSKA (reference sequence). The CDR3 contains 10 residues. As originally analysed: ImmunoSEQ junction-only sequences lacked quality scores, so their filtering differed. Repertoires were generated with immunoSEQ multiplex PCR, while TCRdb's copy carries only in-frame clones and drops some. From that table come the V and J calls and clone size; the DNA was used to work out D and trimming. The sample includes some 2,500,000 clones, over 85% of them seen just once.

The sequencing sample was made of naive CD4+ T cells from PBMCs. Subset noted: CD45RA+ positively selected. This chain joins TRBV20-1 and TRBJ2-7, with D hard to call. This clonotype originated in a man in his late teens or twenties in good health. Some clones in this sample may be carry-over from other donors' samples. The CDR3 DNA sequence: TGCAGTGCTAGAGGTTTCGGTCAGTACTTC. This gives the protein CSARGFGQYF.